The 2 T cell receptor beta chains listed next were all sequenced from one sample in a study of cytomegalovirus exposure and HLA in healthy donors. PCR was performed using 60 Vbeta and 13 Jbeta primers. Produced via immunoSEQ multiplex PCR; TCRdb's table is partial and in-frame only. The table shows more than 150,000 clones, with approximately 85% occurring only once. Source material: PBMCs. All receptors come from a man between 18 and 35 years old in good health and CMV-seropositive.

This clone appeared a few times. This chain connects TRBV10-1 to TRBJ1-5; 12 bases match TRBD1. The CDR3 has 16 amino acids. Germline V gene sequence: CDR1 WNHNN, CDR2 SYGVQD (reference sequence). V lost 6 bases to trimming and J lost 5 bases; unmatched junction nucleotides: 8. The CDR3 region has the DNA TGCGCCAGCAGGATACCGGGACAGGGGGCCCATCAGCCCCAGCATTTT. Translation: CASRIPGQGAHQPQHF.

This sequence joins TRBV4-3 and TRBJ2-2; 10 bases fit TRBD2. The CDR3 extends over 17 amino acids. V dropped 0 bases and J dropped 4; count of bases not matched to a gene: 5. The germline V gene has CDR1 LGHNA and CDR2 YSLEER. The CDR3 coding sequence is TGCGCCAGCAGCCAAGATAGGTCTAGCGGGGGCACCGGGGAGCTGTTTTTT. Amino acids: CASSQDRSSGGTGELFF.